This T cell receptor (beta chain) comes out of a study of control samples from healthy donors and cancer patients. This clone was observed once. The CDR3 covers 13 residues. Looked up from germline, CDR1 is MNHEY and CDR2 is SVGAGI. V was cut by 5 bases and J by 7 bases, with 14 bases left in between. Sequencing was performed with immunoSEQ multiplex PCR; in TCRdb, only in-frame clones are kept and a portion is missing. The table includes around 110,000 clones, 85% to 95% detected once. Sequenced input: blood. The clonotype originates from a man aged 25-45 years in good health. The chain is built from TRBV6-5 and TRBJ1-1, with D unclear. CDR3 residues: CASSPNLDLEAFF. The CDR3 DNA follows: TGTGCCAGCAGTCCGAACCTCGACCTTGAAGCTTTCTTT.